This T cell receptor beta chain appears in the sequencing data of a study of T cell repertoires in cytomegalovirus infection (dated by TCRdb to between 2019 and 2020). In the study overall: The peptide stimulations were aimed at well-studied HLA-B-restricted epitopes as well as recently identified HLA-C-restricted CMV epitopes, whose presentation resists viral immunomodulation. Donor HLA type was relevant to the analysis, because carriage of CMV infection together with the matching HLA type was indicated by public TCR beta signatures. Here is what the overall study found, with its caveats: Carriers of CMV infection plus the relevant HLA type were discriminated by the cumulative frequency of public TCR beta family members in the study cohort and in an independent 352-donor cohort. The ex vivo response was dominated by HLA-C-restricted CMV-specific TCR beta clonotypes, which also provided the single most frequent clonotype in two of eight donors.

According to the study, the label for this sample's treatment or condition signals: in vitro stimulation with specific CMV peptide epitopes to enrich CMV-specific T cells. This clonotype showed up just once. Its recognized antigen is unknown. No qualities accompany the bases; no much larger clone lies one base away. Evidence from one read is weak. Sequences DFQATT (CDR1) and SNEGSKA (CDR2) are obtained from the germline V gene (reference sequence). The CDR3, from cysteine to phenylalanine, totals 15 residues. The DNA shown is the 45-base CDR3, in frame from base 1. V and J are truncated by 1 base and 4 bases respectively, leaving an intervening sequence of 15 bases. Sequenced using an Illumina HiSeq 1500. The raw public reads went through TCRdb reprocessing: fastp at Q25, MiXCR clone calling, in-frame beta chains kept. Each entry is one CDR3 protein sequence, shown with its most common DNA and genes. This sample holds about 920,000 distinct CDR3 sequences; approximately 30% were observed only once. About an eighth of the sample belongs to the ten largest clones.

Sequences were derived from cultured CD8+ T cells from PBMCs, sampled from culture after CMV antigen stimulation. Recombination connected TRBV20-1 to TRBJ2-3; the D gene cannot be resolved reliably. The TCR originated in a human donor in good health (CMV status not recorded). Some clones in this sample may be carry-over from other donors' samples. CDR3 loop: CSARGSAVSADTQYF. Read as DNA, the sequence is TGCAGTGCTAGAGGTTCGGCAGTCAGTGCAGATACGCAGTATTTT.